This TCR beta chain was captured in a study of CD4 T cells in relation to SARS-CoV-2 and coronaviruses. The data were produced by immunoSEQ multiplex PCR, yet TCRdb's version contains in-frame clones alone and is incomplete. The sample has approximately 64,000 clones, less than 95% seen once. CD4+ T cells from unexposed donors were obtained before the COVID-19 pandemic (2011-2018). The CDR3 is 14 residues long. Germline values: CDR1 SEHNR, CDR2 FQNEAQ (reference sequence). The trim removed 5 bases at V and 2 bases at J, leaving 5 bases unmatched. V gene TRBV7-9 combines with J gene TRBJ2-7; TRBD1 matches at 8 bases. This sequence was found in a human donor in good health. Sequenced sample: naive CD4+ T cells from PBMCs. Regarding subset: naive CD4+ T cells isolated by negative enrichment. The CDR3 DNA reads as TGTGCCAGCAGCCGACAGGGGATCACCTACGAGCAGTACTTC. Amino acids: CASSRQGITYEQYF.